This T cell receptor beta chain came from a study of cytomegalovirus exposure and HLA in healthy donors. The PCR was carried out with 60 Vbeta primers and 13 Jbeta primers. Sequencing used immunoSEQ multiplex PCR; TCRdb keeps in-frame clones, though not all of them. The data contain about 170,000 clones, over 80% of them seen just once; the ten biggest clones take up about 4.3%. This CDR3 is built from 15 residues. The V end lost 7 bases, the J end lost 1 base, and 16 bases lay between the germline ends. Looked up from germline, CDR1 is KGHSH and CDR2 is LQKENI. This TCR derives from a woman between 45 and 65 years old in good health and CMV-seropositive. The J gene is TRBJ1-1, the V gene TRBV18; maybe TRBD1 (6 bases). Sequenced sample: PBMCs. The CDR3 is CASFAGDRQNTEAFF. As DNA, the CDR3 is TGTGCCAGCTTCGCAGGAGACAGGCAGAACACTGAAGCTTTCTTT.